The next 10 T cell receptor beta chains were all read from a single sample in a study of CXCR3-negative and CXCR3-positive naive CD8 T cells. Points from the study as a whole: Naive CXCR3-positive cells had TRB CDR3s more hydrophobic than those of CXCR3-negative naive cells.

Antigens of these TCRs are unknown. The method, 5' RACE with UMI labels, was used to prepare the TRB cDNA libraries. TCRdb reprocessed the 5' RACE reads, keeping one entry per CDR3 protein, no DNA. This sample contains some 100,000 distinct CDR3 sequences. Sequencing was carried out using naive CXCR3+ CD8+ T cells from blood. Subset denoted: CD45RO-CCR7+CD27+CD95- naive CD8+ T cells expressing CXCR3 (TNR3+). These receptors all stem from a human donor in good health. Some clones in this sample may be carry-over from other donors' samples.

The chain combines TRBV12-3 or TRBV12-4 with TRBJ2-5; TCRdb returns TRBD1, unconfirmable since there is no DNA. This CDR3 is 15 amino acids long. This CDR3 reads CASSSRSQAEETQYF.

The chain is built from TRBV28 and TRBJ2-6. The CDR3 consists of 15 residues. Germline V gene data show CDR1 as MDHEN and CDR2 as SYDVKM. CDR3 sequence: CASSSTRGGANVLTF.

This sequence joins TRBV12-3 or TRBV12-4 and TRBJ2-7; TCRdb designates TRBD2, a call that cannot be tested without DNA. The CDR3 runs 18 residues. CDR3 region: CASSLGFSGKVTVYEQYF.

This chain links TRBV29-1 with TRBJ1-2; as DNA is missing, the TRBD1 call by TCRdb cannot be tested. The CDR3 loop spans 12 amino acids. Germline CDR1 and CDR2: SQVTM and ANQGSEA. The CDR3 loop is CSVEGQGYGYTF.

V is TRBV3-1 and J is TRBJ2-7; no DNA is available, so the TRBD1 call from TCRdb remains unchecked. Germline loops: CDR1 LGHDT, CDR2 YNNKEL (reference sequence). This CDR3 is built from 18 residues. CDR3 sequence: CASSFKWVTGTGDYEQYF.

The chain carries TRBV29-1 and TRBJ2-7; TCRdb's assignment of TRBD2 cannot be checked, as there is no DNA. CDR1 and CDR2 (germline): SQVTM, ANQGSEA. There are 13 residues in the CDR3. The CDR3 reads CSVAGTSFYEQYF.

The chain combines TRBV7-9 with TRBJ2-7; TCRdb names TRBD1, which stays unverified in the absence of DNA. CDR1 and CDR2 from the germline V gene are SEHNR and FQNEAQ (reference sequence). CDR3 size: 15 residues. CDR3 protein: CASSLAGGYSYEQYF.

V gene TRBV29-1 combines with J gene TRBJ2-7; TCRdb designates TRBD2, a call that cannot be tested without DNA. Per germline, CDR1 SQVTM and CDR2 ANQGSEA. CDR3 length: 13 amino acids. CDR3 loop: CSVATSFAYEQYF.

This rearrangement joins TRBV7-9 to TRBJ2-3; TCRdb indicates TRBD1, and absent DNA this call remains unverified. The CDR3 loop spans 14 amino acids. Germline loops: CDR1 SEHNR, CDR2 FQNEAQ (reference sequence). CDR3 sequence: CASSYGEAPRTQYF.

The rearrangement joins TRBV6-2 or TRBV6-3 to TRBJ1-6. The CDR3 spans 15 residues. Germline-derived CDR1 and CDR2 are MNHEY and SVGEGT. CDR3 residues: CASSNGRFWNSPLHF.